One sample yielded the 9 T cell receptor beta chains listed below, sequenced in a study of T cells after yellow fever vaccination. TCRdb reprocessed the 5' RACE reads via MiXCR and lists one record per CDR3 protein. Here the sample spans a few hundred thousand distinct CDR3 sequences, approximately 3.5% being singletons. The material was PBMCs, obtained 15 days after the yellow fever booster vaccination. These receptors were collected from a man aged 18 to 35 who received the YFV17D yellow fever vaccine.

This clonotype has a count of ten or more. This rearrangement joins TRBV6-5 to TRBJ2-2, with D possibly being TRBD1 (6 bases). Trimming left V 2 bases short and J 5 bases short, with 9 bases between. CDR1 MNHEY and CDR2 SVGAGI come from the germline V gene. CDR3 length: 14 residues. As DNA, the CDR3 is TGTGCCAGCAGTTACGGACAGCAAACCGGGGAGCTGTTTTTT. This translates into CASSYGQQTGELFF.

In its sample, this clonotype was seen many times. CDR3 residues: CASSFGIEKLFF. As DNA, the CDR3 is TGTGCCAGCAGCTTCGGGATTGAAAAACTGTTTTTT. V is TRBV5-6 and J is TRBJ1-4; no firm D call. Germline assignment: CDR1 SGHDT and CDR2 YYEEEE. This CDR3 is 12 amino acids long. The V gene lost 2 bases and the J gene lost 7 bases, with 6 bases spanning the gap.

Many counts were recorded for this clonotype. The chain has TRBV7-9 and TRBJ1-6; D is possibly TRBD1 (5 bases). The CDR3 is 14 residues long. Trimming left V 5 bases short and J 10 bases short, with 15 bases between. Per the germline V gene, CDR1 is SEHNR and CDR2 is FQNEAQ (reference sequence). CDR3 sequence reads: CASSPPGGRSPLHF. In DNA, the CDR3 is TGTGCCAGCAGCCCCCCCGGGGGAAGATCACCCCTCCACTTT.

This clonotype was counted at least ten times. J is TRBJ2-6 and V is TRBV7-2; 8 positions agree with TRBD1. Germline V CDR1 and CDR2: SGHTA, FQGNSA. V trimming: 5 bases; J trimming: 2 bases; junction bases outside the gene matches: 5. The CDR3 runs to 16 residues. CDR3 protein: CASSTRTGPGANVLTF. Written as DNA, the CDR3 is TGTGCCAGCAGCACCCGGACAGGGCCTGGGGCCAACGTCCTGACTTTC.

This clonotype was recorded at least ten times. The V gene is TRBV5-1, the J gene TRBJ1-6; perhaps TRBD1 as D (6 bases). The V gene's germline CDR1 is SGHRS and CDR2 YFSETQ. CDR3 length equals 15 residues. Trimming took off 5 bases at V and 8 bases at J, with 17 bases between the two ends. Written as DNA, the CDR3 is TGCGCCAGCAGACCTACAGGGAGTATTGATTCACCCCTCCACTTT. Protein: CASRPTGSIDSPLHF. The full variable domain, rest sourced from reference TRBV5-1 and TRBJ1-6, is KAGVTQTPRYLIKTRGQQVTLSCSPISGHRSVSWYQQTPGQGLQFLFEYFSETQRNKGNFPGRFSGRQFSNSRSEMNVSTLELGDSALYLCASRPTGSIDSPLHFGNGTRLTVT.

This clonotype was seen many times. The V and J genes are TRBV7-2 and TRBJ2-6; 7 bases are shared with TRBD1. Germline loops: CDR1 SGHTA, CDR2 FQGNSA. The CDR3 spans 16 residues. After removal of 1 base from V and 2 bases from J, the junction contained 2 bases not matched to a gene. CDR3 DNA: TGTGCCAGCAGCTTAGGGACAGGTGCTGGGGCCAACGTCCTGACTTTC. Its translation: CASSLGTGAGANVLTF.

Many counts were recorded for this clonotype. DNA for the CDR3: TGCGCCAGCAGCGGGGACGGTTTCTACGAGCAGTACTTC. Amino acids: CASSGDGFYEQYF. This sequence joins TRBV5-1 and TRBJ2-7; D may match TRBD1 or TRBD2 (5 bases each). Trimming took off 4 bases at V and 3 bases at J, with 11 bases between the two ends. This CDR3 is built from 13 residues. CDR1 and CDR2 from the germline V gene are SGHRS and YFSETQ.

This clonotype came up many times. This rearrangement joins TRBV5-1 to TRBJ2-2; the D gene is possibly TRBD2 (5 bases). Trimming stripped 0 bases from V and 7 bases from J, with 10 bases between. The length of the CDR3 is 14 residues. The germline gives CDR1 SGHRS, CDR2 YFSETQ. DNA for the CDR3: TGCGCCAGCAGCTTGGAGAGGGCCAGCGGGGAGCTGTTTTTT. Its translation is CASSLERASGELFF.

This clonotype was observed at least ten times. This chain connects TRBV12-3 or TRBV12-4 to TRBJ1-2, with D unresolved. The ends were cut back, 1 base at V and 4 bases at J, with 7 bases in the middle. This CDR3 comprises 13 residues. In nucleotides, the CDR3 is TGTGCCAGCAGTTTAGGGAAAACCTATGGCTACACCTTC. Translation: CASSLGKTYGYTF.